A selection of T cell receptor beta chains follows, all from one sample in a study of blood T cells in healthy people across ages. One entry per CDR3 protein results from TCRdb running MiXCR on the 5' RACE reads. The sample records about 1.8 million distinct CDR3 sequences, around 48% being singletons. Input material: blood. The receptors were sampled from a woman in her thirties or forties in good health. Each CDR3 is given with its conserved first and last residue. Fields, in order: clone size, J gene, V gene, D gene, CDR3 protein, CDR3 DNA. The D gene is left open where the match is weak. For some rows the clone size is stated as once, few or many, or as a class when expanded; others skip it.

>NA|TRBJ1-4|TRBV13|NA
CASSLAQEKLFF
TGTGCCAGCAGCTTAGCCCAGGAAAAACTGTTTTTT
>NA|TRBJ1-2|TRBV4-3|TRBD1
CASSQGSGTAYGYTF
TGCGCCAGCAGCCAGGGATCCGGGACAGCGTATGGCTACACCTTC
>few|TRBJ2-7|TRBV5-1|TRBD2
CASSLASSGGFHEQYF
TGCGCCAGCAGCTTGGCTAGTAGCGGGGGCTTCCACGAGCAGTACTTC
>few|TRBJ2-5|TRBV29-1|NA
CSVRWGETQYF
TGCAGCGTGAGGTGGGGGGAGACCCAGTACTTC
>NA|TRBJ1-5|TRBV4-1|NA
CASSQGEQGNQPQHF
TGCGCCAGCAGCCAAGGAGAACAGGGCAATCAGCCCCAGCATTTT
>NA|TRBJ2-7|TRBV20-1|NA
CSADSGEREQYF
TGCAGTGCCGACTCTGGGGAGCGCGAGCAGTACTTC
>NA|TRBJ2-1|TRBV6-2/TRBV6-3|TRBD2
CASTSSLAGDDNEQFF
TGTGCCAGCACCTCCTCACTAGCGGGGGATGACAATGAGCAGTTCTTC
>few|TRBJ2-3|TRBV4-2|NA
CASSQGMGFDTQYF
TGTGCCAGCAGCCAAGGGATGGGTTTCGATACGCAGTATTTT
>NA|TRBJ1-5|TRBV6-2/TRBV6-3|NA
CASSPYRDLNQPQHF
TGTGCCAGCAGTCCCTACCGGGATCTCAATCAGCCCCAGCATTTT
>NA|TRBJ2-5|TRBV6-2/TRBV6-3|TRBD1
CASSSQDRAEGETQYF
TGTGCCAGCAGTTCGCAAGACAGGGCCGAGGGGGAGACCCAGTACTTC
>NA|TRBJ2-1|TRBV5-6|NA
CASSFGQSFNEQFF
TGTGCCAGCAGCTTCGGTCAGTCATTCAATGAGCAGTTCTTC
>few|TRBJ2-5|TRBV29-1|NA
CSVARRRETQYF
TGCAGCGTTGCACGGAGGCGGGAGACCCAGTACTTC
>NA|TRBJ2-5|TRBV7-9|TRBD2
CASSLSGSGGETQYF
TGTGCCAGCAGCTTATCAGGGTCGGGGGGAGAGACCCAGTACTTC
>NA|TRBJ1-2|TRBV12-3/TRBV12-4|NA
CASRGVGHGYTF
TGTGCCAGCAGGGGGGTGGGGCATGGCTACACCTTC
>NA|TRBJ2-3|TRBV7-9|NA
CASSLEGMDTQYF
TGTGCCAGCAGCTTAGAGGGGATGGATACGCAGTATTTT
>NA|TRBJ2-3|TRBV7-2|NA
CASSLVQFSTDTQYF
TGTGCCAGCAGCTTAGTCCAGTTTAGCACAGATACGCAGTATTTT
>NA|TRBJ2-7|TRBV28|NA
CASSPSPPRQVDEQYF
TGTGCCAGCAGTCCCTCACCACCTCGACAGGTCGACGAGCAGTACTTC
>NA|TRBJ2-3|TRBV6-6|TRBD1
CASTSGQGTLGDTQYF
TGTGCCAGCACTTCTGGACAGGGGACGCTTGGGGATACGCAGTATTTT
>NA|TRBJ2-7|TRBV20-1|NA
CSARAGGAYNEQYF
TGCAGTGCTAGAGCCGGGGGAGCCTACAATGAGCAGTACTTC
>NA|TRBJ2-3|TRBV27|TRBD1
CASSLSTPDRVADTQYF
TGTGCCAGCAGTTTATCTACCCCAGACAGGGTAGCAGATACGCAGTATTTT
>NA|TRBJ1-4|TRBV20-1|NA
CSAQGGINEKLFF
TGCAGTGCTCAAGGGGGAATTAATGAAAAACTGTTTTTT
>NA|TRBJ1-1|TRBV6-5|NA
CASSDGIYTEAFF
TGTGCCAGCAGTGACGGAATATACACTGAAGCTTTCTTT
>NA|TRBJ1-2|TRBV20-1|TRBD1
CSARIGQGANYGYTF
TGCAGTGCTAGGATAGGGCAGGGGGCAAACTATGGCTACACCTTC
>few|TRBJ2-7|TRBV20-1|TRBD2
CSARGPLAGVSYEQYF
TGCAGTGCTAGAGGCCCTCTAGCGGGGGTTTCCTACGAGCAGTACTTC
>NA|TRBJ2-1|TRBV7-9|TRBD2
CASSSKAGRDNEQFF
TGTGCCAGCAGCTCCAAGGCGGGGAGGGACAATGAGCAGTTCTTC
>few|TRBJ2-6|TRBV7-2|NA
CASSLVAGLPRSGANVLTF
TGTGCCAGCAGCTTAGTAGCAGGCCTCCCGAGGTCTGGGGCCAACGTCCTGACTTTC
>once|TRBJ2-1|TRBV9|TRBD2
CASSVAGGPGEQFF
TGTGCCAGCAGCGTCGCGGGGGGGCCCGGTGAGCAGTTCTTC
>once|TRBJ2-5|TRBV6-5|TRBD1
CASGYWGQGQETQYF
TGTGCCAGCGGTTACTGGGGACAGGGCCAAGAGACCCAGTACTTC
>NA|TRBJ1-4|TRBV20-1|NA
CSAPHPATNEKLFF
TGCAGTGCTCCCCACCCAGCAACTAATGAAAAACTGTTTTTT